This T cell receptor (beta chain) originates from a study of blood T cell repertoires in COVID-19. Study-wide context: Acute-phase and convalescent COVID-19 samples originated in the United States, Italy and Spain. PBMCs, B-cell-depleted T cells, or T cells provided the cDNA or gDNA that made up the material.

Trimming removed 3 bases from V and 8 bases from J, with 13 bases in between. The CDR3 length is 13 residues. Germline CDR1 reads DFQATT; CDR2 reads SNEGSKA (reference sequence). Per the authors' pipeline: Estimation of nucleated cell counts relied on the amplification of reference gene primers. Only in-frame clones appear in the TCRdb table, and some are missing; sequencing was by immunoSEQ multiplex PCR. The V and J calls and clone size were taken over from that table, and D and trimming were inferred from the DNA. The table has fewer than 90,000 clones, around nine tenths seen once; the top ten hold 4.5% to 6%.

Sequencing input: peripheral blood. The receptor's source is a man over 45 with active or convalescent COVID-19. The gene calls are TRBV20-1 and TRBJ1-4; D not certain. The CDR3 DNA reads TGCAGTGCTAGTGACACAGCTGGAGAAAAACTGTTTTTT. Protein product: CSASDTAGEKLFF.